This T cell receptor (beta chain) was captured by sequencing in a study of sequential checkpoint blockade in melanoma. As for the study in general: Under 95 pretreatment tumor DNA samples were TCRβ immunosequenced. Findings and limits, study-wide: Response in arm A was associated with pretreatment TIL clonality.

The CDR3 is made up of 11 amino acids. V shed 2 bases and J shed 6 bases, with 5 bases lying between them. Comments on this clone: Its antigen remains unknown.

Using immunoSEQ multiplex PCR, the repertoire was profiled, and TCRdb retains in-frame clones only, with some absent. The table shows a few thousand clones, with under 20% occurring only once. The treatment: randomized to nivolumab then ipilimumab (arm A) or the reverse (arm B). No patient had prior DNA-damaging chemotherapy. Sequenced here: tumor tissue (inferred from file names), sampled from a patient given nivolumab and ipilimumab in sequence. This clonotype was obtained from a human donor with melanoma. The rearrangement uses TRBV6-7 and TRBJ2-7, with no clear D. TRBV6-7 is assigned to the ORF class and has an uncertain function. CDR3 in DNA: TGTGCCAGCAGTTACAGATTCGAGCAGTACTTC. It yields the protein CASSYRFEQYF.